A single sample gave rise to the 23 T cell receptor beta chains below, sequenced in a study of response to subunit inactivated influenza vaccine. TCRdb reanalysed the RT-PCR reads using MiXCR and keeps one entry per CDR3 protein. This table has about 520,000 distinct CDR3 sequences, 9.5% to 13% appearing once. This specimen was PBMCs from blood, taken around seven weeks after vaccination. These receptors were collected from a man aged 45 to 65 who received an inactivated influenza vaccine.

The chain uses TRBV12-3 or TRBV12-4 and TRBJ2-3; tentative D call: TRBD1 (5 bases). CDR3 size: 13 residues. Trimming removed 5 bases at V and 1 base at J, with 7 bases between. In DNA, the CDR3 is TGTGCCAGCAGTGAACAGGGCACAGATACGCAGTATTTT. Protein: CASSEQGTDTQYF.

The CDR3 is CASSLTSGREYQETQYF. CDR3 bases: TGCGCCAGCAGCTTGACTAGCGGGAGGGAGTACCAAGAGACCCAGTACTTC. The chain combines TRBV5-1 with TRBJ2-5; 13 nucleotides line up with TRBD2. Per germline, CDR1 SGHRS and CDR2 YFSETQ. The CDR3 spans 17 residues. J gave up 0 bases and V 1 base, and 3 bases lay outside the gene matches.

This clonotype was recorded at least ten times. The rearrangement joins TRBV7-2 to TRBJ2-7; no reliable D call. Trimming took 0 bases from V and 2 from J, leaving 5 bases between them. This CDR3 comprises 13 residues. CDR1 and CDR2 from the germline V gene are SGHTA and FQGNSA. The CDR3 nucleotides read TGTGCCAGCAGCTTAGCTCAGACCTACGAGCAGTACTTC. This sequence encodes CASSLAQTYEQYF.

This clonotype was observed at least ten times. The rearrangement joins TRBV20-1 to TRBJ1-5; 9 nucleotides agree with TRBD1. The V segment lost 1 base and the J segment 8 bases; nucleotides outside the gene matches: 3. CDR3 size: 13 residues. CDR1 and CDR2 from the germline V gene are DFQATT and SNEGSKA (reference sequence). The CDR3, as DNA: TGCAGTGCTAGAGGGACAGGGGCCGAGCCCCAGCATTTT. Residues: CSARGTGAEPQHF.

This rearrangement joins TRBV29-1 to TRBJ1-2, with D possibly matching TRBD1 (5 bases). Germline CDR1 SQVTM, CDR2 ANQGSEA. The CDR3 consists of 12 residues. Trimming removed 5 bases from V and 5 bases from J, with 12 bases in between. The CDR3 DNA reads TGCAGCGTTATGGGGCAGCCGTATGGCTACACCTTC. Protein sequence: CSVMGQPYGYTF.

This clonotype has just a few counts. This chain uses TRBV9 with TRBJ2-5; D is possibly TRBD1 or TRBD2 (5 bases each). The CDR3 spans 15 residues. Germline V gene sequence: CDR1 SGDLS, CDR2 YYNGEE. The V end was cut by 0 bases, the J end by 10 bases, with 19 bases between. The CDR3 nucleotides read TGTGCCAGCAGCGTAGGCCAGGGAATGGGGAGAGTCCAGTACTTC. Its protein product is CASSVGQGMGRVQYF.

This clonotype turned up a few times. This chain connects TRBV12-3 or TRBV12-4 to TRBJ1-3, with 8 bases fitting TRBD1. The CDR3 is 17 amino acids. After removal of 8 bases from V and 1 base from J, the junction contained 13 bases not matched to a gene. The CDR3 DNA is TGTGCCAGCGCCAACAGGGGGTTAAGTCTATCTGGAAACACCATATATTTT. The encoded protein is CASANRGLSLSGNTIYF.

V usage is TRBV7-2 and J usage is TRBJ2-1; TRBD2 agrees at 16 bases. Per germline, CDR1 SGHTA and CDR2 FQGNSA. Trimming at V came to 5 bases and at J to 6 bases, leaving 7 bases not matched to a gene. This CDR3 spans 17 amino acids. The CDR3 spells CASSGPGTSGRGNEQFF. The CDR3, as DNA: TGTGCCAGCAGCGGACCCGGGACTAGCGGGAGGGGCAATGAGCAGTTCTTC.

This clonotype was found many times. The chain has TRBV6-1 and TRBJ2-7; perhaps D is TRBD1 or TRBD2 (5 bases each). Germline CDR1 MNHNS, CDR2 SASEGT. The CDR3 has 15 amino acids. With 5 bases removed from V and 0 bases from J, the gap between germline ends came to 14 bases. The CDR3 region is CASSPGAVSSYEQYF. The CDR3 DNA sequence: TGTGCCAGCAGTCCCGGGGCAGTAAGCTCCTACGAGCAGTACTTC.

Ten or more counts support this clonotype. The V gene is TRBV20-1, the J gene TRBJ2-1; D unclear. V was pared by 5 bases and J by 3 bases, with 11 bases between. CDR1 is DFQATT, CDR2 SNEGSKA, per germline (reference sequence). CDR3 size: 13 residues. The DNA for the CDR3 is TGCAGTGCTCGCCGCGACAACTACAATGAGCAGTTCTTC. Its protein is CSARRDNYNEQFF.

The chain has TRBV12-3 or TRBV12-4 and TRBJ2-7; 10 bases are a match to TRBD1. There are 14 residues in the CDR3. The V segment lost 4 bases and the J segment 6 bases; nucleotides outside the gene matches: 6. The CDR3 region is CASSSGQGNAEQYF. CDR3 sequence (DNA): TGTGCCAGCAGTTCGGGACAGGGGAATGCCGAGCAGTACTTC.

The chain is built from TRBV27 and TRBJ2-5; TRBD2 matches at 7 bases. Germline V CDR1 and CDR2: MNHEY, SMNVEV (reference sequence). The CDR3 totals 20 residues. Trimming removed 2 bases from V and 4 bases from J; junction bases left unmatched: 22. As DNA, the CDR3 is TGTGCCAGCAGTTTAAATTCGCCGGTCGGGTGGGCGGGAGATCGAGAGACCCAGTACTTC. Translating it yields CASSLNSPVGWAGDRETQYF.

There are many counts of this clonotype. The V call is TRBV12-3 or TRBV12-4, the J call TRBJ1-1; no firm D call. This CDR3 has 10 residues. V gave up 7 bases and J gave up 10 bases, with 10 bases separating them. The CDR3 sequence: CASKSGRAFF. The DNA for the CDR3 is TGTGCCAGCAAAAGTGGCCGAGCTTTCTTT.

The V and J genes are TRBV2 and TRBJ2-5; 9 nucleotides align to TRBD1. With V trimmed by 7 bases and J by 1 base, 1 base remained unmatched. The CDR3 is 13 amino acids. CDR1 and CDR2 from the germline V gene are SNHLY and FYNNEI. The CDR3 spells CASTGQGQETQYF. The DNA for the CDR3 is TGTGCCAGCACGGGACAGGGCCAAGAGACCCAGTACTTC. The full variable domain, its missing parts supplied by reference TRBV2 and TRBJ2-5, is EPEVTQTPSHQVTQMGQEVILRCVPISNHLYFYWYRQILGQKVEFLVSFYNNEISEKSEIFDDQFSVERPDGSNFTLKIRSTKLEDSAMYFCASTGQGQETQYFGPGTRLLVL.

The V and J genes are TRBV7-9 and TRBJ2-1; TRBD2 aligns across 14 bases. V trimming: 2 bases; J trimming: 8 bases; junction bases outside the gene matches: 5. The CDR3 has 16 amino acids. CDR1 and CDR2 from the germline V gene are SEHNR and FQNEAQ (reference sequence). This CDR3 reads CASSLYGTSGSDEQFF. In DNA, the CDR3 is TGTGCCAGCAGCTTATACGGGACTAGCGGGAGCGATGAGCAGTTCTTC.

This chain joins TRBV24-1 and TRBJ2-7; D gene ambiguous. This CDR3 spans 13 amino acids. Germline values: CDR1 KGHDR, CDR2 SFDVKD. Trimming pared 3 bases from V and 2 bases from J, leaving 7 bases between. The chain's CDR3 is CATSDRHTYEQYF. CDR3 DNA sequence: TGTGCCACCAGTGATCGACACACCTACGAGCAGTACTTC.

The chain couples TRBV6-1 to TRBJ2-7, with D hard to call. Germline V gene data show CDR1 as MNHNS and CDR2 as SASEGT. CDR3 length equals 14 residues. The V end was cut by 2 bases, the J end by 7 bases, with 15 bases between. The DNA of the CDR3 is TGTGCCAGCAGTGAAAACGGTTCCACGCGGGAGCAGTACTTC. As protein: CASSENGSTREQYF.

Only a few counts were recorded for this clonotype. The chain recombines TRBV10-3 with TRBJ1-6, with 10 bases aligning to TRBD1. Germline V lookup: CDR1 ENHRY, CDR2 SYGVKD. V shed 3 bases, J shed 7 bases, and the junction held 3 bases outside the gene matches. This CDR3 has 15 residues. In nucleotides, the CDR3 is TGTGCCATCAGTGAAGGGGACAGGGGAAATTCACCCCTCCACTTT. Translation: CAISEGDRGNSPLHF.

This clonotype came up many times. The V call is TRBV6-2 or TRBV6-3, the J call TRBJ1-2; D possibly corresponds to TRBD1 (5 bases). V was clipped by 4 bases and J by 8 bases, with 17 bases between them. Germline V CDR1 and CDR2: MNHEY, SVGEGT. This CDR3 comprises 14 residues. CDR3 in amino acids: CASSSTGALGGYTF. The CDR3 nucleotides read TGTGCCAGCAGTTCGACCGGGGCCCTAGGGGGCTACACCTTC.

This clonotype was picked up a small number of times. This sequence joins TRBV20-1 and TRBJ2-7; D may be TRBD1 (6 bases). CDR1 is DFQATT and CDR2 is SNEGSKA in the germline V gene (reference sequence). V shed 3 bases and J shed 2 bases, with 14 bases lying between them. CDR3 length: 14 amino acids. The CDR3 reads CSASYRVQPYEQYF. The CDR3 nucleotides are TGCAGTGCTAGCTACAGGGTACAGCCCTACGAGCAGTACTTC.

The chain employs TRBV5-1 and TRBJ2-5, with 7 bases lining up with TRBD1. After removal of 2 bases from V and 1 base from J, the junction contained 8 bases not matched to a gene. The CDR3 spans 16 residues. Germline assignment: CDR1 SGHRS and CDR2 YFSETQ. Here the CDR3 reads CASSLVTGALQETQYF. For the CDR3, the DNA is TGCGCCAGCAGCTTAGTAACAGGGGCGCTCCAAGAGACCCAGTACTTC.

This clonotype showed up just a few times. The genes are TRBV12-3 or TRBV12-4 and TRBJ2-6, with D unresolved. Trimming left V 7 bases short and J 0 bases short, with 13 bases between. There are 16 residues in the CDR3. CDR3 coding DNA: TGTGCCAGCAAGCTGAGCCGACCCTCTGGGGCCAACGTCCTGACTTTC. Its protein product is CASKLSRPSGANVLTF.

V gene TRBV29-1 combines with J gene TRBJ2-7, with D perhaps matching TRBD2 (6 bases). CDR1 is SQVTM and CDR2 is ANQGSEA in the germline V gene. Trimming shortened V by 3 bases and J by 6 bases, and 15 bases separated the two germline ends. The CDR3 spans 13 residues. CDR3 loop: CSVEHGGLGEQYF. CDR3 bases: TGCAGCGTTGAGCACGGGGGACTGGGCGAGCAGTACTTC.